The clone carrying this T cell receptor (beta chain) occurred a few times. Its target is unknown. Together with a sample-barcoded 5' primer, a J-beta primer mix was included in a second PCR lasting roughly 6 to 12 cycles. TCRdb re-called the 5' RACE reads through MiXCR, storing one row per CDR3 protein. This sample carries about 1,400,000 distinct CDR3 sequences, roughly 40% of them seen once, and the ten largest clones take 7.9%. V was cut by 7 bases and J by 5 bases, with 17 bases left in between. CDR3 length: 13 residues. In germline, CDR1 is SQVTM, CDR2 ANQGSEA. These data originate in a study of blood T cells in healthy people across ages. Per-sample yields of isolated PBMCs were at least 6 million. Overall study results and limits: Reliance upon unsorted PBMCs precluded definitive naive versus antigen-experienced comparison.

The sequenced sample consisted of blood. The clonotype was recovered from a woman younger than 30 in good health. This rearrangement joins TRBV29-1 to TRBJ2-5; no clear D. The DNA of the CDR3 is TGCAGCGCAATCCGGGTCGATCGGGAGACCCAGTACTTC. Translated, it gives CSAIRVDRETQYF.